Listed below are T cell receptor beta chains from one sample, sequenced in a study of OX40 agonist ivuxolimab in advanced cancers. Assay used: immunoSEQ multiplex PCR; TCRdb lists only in-frame clones, some missing. The sample contains approximately 65,000 clones, approximately 90% of which appear only once. Material: CD4+ or CD8+ T cells sorted from blood, obtained in a trial of the OX40 agonist ivuxolimab. The receptors stem from an adult with an advanced solid tumor such as melanoma, head and neck, liver or kidney cancer. Both conserved end residues are part of each CDR3. The order of the fields is clone size, D gene, J gene, V gene, CDR3 DNA, CDR3 protein. D genes are given only for firm matches. A row's size may be missing; if present it is once, few, many or a size class.

clone_size: -; d_call: -; j_call: TRBJ2-7; v_call: TRBV7-9; cdr3_nt: TGTGCCAGCAGCACGGACCCGGGGATAGGGTACGAGCAGTACTTC; cdr3_aa: CASSTDPGIGYEQYF
clone_size: -; d_call: TRBD1; j_call: TRBJ1-2; v_call: TRBV30; cdr3_nt: TGTGCCTGGAGTCTCGGACAGGCTGGCTACACCTTC; cdr3_aa: CAWSLGQAGYTF
clone_size: -; d_call: -; j_call: TRBJ2-1; v_call: TRBV5-1; cdr3_nt: TGCGCCAGCAGCTCTGCAGGAGAAATCTACAATGAGCAGTTCTTC; cdr3_aa: CASSSAGEIYNEQFF
clone_size: few; d_call: -; j_call: TRBJ1-1; v_call: TRBV5-1; cdr3_nt: TGCGCCAGCAGACGGGACGGGCCGGAAGCTTTCTTT; cdr3_aa: CASRRDGPEAFF
clone_size: -; d_call: -; j_call: TRBJ1-3; v_call: TRBV28; cdr3_nt: TGTGCCACGATTACCTACAGGCGCTCTGGAAACACCATATATTTT; cdr3_aa: CATITYRRSGNTIYF
clone_size: once; d_call: -; j_call: TRBJ2-4; v_call: TRBV18; cdr3_nt: TGTGCCAGCTCACCCGTCGGGGGGCTAAAAAACATTCAGTACTTC; cdr3_aa: CASSPVGGLKNIQYF
clone_size: -; d_call: -; j_call: TRBJ2-7; v_call: TRBV30; cdr3_nt: TGTGCCTGGAAGCTCGCAGGGGGGTACGAGCAGTACTTC; cdr3_aa: CAWKLAGGYEQYF
clone_size: once; d_call: TRBD2; j_call: TRBJ2-5; v_call: TRBV5-6; cdr3_nt: TGTGCCAGCAGCTTGGACGCTAGCGGCGGGGAGACCCAGTACTTC; cdr3_aa: CASSLDASGGETQYF
clone_size: -; d_call: -; j_call: TRBJ1-5; v_call: TRBV6-1; cdr3_nt: TGTGCCAGCAGCCTGGTGGGTAATCAGCCCCAGCATTTT; cdr3_aa: CASSLVGNQPQHF
clone_size: -; d_call: -; j_call: TRBJ2-6; v_call: TRBV6-5; cdr3_nt: TGTGCCAGCAGCTTAAGTGGGGCCAACGTCCTGACTTTC; cdr3_aa: CASSLSGANVLTF
clone_size: -; d_call: -; j_call: TRBJ2-2; v_call: TRBV7-6; cdr3_nt: TGTGCCAGCAGCTTAGCTACGGTCGGGGAGCTGTTTTTT; cdr3_aa: CASSLATVGELFF
clone_size: -; d_call: -; j_call: TRBJ2-3; v_call: TRBV10-1; cdr3_nt: TGCGCCAGCAGTAGGAGGGGGCCGACAGATACGCAGTATTTT; cdr3_aa: CASSRRGPTDTQYF
clone_size: once; d_call: TRBD1; j_call: TRBJ2-7; v_call: TRBV27; cdr3_nt: TGTGCCAGCAGCCAACCGGGACAGGGGGTTGCCTACGAGCAGTACTTC; cdr3_aa: CASSQPGQGVAYEQYF
clone_size: -; d_call: -; j_call: TRBJ1-4; v_call: TRBV6-5; cdr3_nt: TGTGCCAGCAGTTACAATGCGCGGGGGTTGGGTGAAAAACTGTTTTTT; cdr3_aa: CASSYNARGLGEKLFF
clone_size: -; d_call: -; j_call: TRBJ2-3; v_call: TRBV9; cdr3_nt: TGTGCCAGCAGCGAGGTCGGGGGCCATGTGCAGTATTTT; cdr3_aa: CASSEVGGHVQYF
clone_size: once; d_call: -; j_call: TRBJ2-3; v_call: TRBV28; cdr3_nt: TGTGCCAGCAGTACAGGGGGAGGGTCAGATACGCAGTATTTT; cdr3_aa: CASSTGGGSDTQYF
clone_size: few; d_call: -; j_call: TRBJ1-5; v_call: TRBV2; cdr3_nt: TGTGCCACGACCCGGGACATTAATCAGCCCCAGCATTTT; cdr3_aa: CATTRDINQPQHF
clone_size: -; d_call: TRBD1; j_call: TRBJ1-1; v_call: TRBV2; cdr3_nt: TGTGCCAGCAGTGAAGACAGGGGGGGCACTGAAGCTTTCTTT; cdr3_aa: CASSEDRGGTEAFF
clone_size: -; d_call: -; j_call: TRBJ2-2; v_call: TRBV29-1; cdr3_nt: TGCAGCGTAGCGACAGGAGGTGGGTCCGGGGAGCTGTTTTTT; cdr3_aa: CSVATGGGSGELFF
clone_size: -; d_call: -; j_call: TRBJ2-7; v_call: TRBV29-1; cdr3_nt: TGCAGCGTTACCGACGGATACGAGCAGTACTTC; cdr3_aa: CSVTDGYEQYF
clone_size: -; d_call: TRBD1; j_call: TRBJ1-1; v_call: TRBV6-4; cdr3_nt: TGTGCCAGCAAAAGTCAGGGGGGAAACACTGAAGCTTTCTTT; cdr3_aa: CASKSQGGNTEAFF
clone_size: once; d_call: TRBD2; j_call: TRBJ2-1; v_call: TRBV28; cdr3_nt: TGTGCCAACTTCCCCAGCGGGGCCTACAATGAGCAGTTCTTC; cdr3_aa: CANFPSGAYNEQFF